This T cell receptor beta chain was identified during a study of T cell changes during pregnancy in multiple sclerosis. The germline gives CDR1 SGHRS, CDR2 YFSETQ. This CDR3 has 15 amino acids. J gave up 7 bases and V 0 bases, and 5 bases lay outside the gene matches. Libraries were prepared by immunoSEQ multiplex PCR; TCRdb keeps only in-frame clonotypes and omits some of them. Seen here are some 28,000 clones, 75% to 95% observed once, and the top ten hold 5% to 7.5%. The V gene is TRBV5-1, the J gene TRBJ2-3; 10 nucleotides align to TRBD2. The sample consisted of CD8+ T cells from peripheral blood mononuclear cells, taken before pregnancy. This clonotype originated in a female donor with multiple sclerosis, enrolled in a pregnancy study. CDR3 protein: CASSLEAGGLNTQYF. The CDR3 DNA sequence: TGCGCCAGCAGCTTGGAAGCGGGAGGGCTCAATACGCAGTATTTT.